Listed below are T cell receptor beta chains from one sample, sequenced in a study of cytomegalovirus exposure and HLA in healthy donors. Sequencing was performed with immunoSEQ multiplex PCR; in TCRdb, only in-frame clones are kept and a portion is missing. The sample lists 90,000 to 140,000 clones, 85% to 90% seen once, with under 4.5% in the top ten. The sequenced sample was PBMCs. The receptors were sampled from a woman aged 18 to 35 in good health and CMV-seropositive. CDR3s include the opening cysteine and the closing phenylalanine or tryptophan. D genes are given only for firm matches. The listing skips clone size in some rows; elsewhere it reads once, few, many or a size class.

DNA	CDR3	size	J	V	D
TGTGCCAGTAGTGGGGGTCTAGCGGGAGGAATTGCCAAAAACATTCAGTACTTC	CASSGGLAGGIAKNIQYF	-	TRBJ2-4	TRBV19	TRBD2
TGTGCCATCAGTACCGGGACAGCGGTCACTGAAGCTTTCTTT	CAISTGTAVTEAFF	-	TRBJ1-1	TRBV10-3	TRBD1
TGCGCCAGCAGCTTGGGGACTAGCGGGAGGATAGCAGATACGCAGTATTTT	CASSLGTSGRIADTQYF	-	TRBJ2-3	TRBV5-1	TRBD2
TGCAGCGTTGTAGGGGATAACGCTGAAGCTTTCTTT	CSVVGDNAEAFF	-	TRBJ1-1	TRBV29-1	-
TGTGCCAGCAACTCCCACCAAGGGACAGGGTCTGGCTACACCTTC	CASNSHQGTGSGYTF	once	TRBJ1-2	TRBV28	TRBD1
TGTGCCAGCAATCCTAGCGGGTTCAATGAGCAGTTCTTC	CASNPSGFNEQFF	-	TRBJ2-1	TRBV9	TRBD2
TGTGCCAGCAGTTTAAATGGGGGCGCGGAAGGCTACACCTTC	CASSLNGGAEGYTF	-	TRBJ1-2	TRBV6-5	-
TGCGCCAGCAGCTTGGGGGCTAGCGAAACCTATGGGCAGTACTTC	CASSLGASETYGQYF	-	TRBJ2-7	TRBV5-1	-
TGCGCCAGCAGCTTGGAACCGAGGTGGGGCTACACCTTC	CASSLEPRWGYTF	-	TRBJ1-2	TRBV5-1	-
TGTGCCAGTAGTACGTTCACAGGGGGCGAGGTGAATACGCAGTATTTT	CASSTFTGGEVNTQYF	-	TRBJ2-3	TRBV19	TRBD1
TGCGCCAGCAGCCTGGGAGGGAGCTGGGGCTACACCTTC	CASSLGGSWGYTF	-	TRBJ1-2	TRBV4-1	-
TGTGCCAGCAGCTTGGACAGCTATGGCTACACCTTC	CASSLDSYGYTF	-	TRBJ1-2	TRBV5-4	-
TGCAGCGTTGATGGGGGGGGCTCCTACGAGCAGTACTTC	CSVDGGGSYEQYF	-	TRBJ2-7	TRBV29-1	TRBD2
TGCGCCAGCCGAGGGACAGGAGTCGGTGAGCAGTACTTC	CASRGTGVGEQYF	-	TRBJ2-7	TRBV5-1	TRBD1
TGCGCCAGCAGCGGGTACAGCGGACTGGTACAGGATACGCAGTATTTT	CASSGYSGLVQDTQYF	-	TRBJ2-3	TRBV5-1	-
TGTGCCAGCAGGATACAGGGATTAGAGACCCAGTACTTC	CASRIQGLETQYF	-	TRBJ2-5	TRBV6-5	-
TGTGCCAGCAGCTTTTTGGACAGGGAGTGGGGCTACACCTTC	CASSFLDREWGYTF	-	TRBJ1-2	TRBV7-9	TRBD1
TGTGCCAGCTCCGACAGGGGGCAGAATCAGCCCCAGCATTTT	CASSDRGQNQPQHF	-	TRBJ1-5	TRBV28	TRBD1
TGTGCCAGCAGTTCCCCCACTGGAAACACCATATATTTT	CASSSPTGNTIYF	-	TRBJ1-3	TRBV6-5	-
TGTGCCAGTAGTATAGCCAGAGGAGAGACCCAGTACTTC	CASSIARGETQYF	-	TRBJ2-5	TRBV19	-
TGTGCCAGCAGCGTAGGGATAACGGGAGGGACCGGGGAGCTGTTTTTT	CASSVGITGGTGELFF	-	TRBJ2-2	TRBV9	TRBD2
TGTGCCAGCAGCTCCCGACAGGGGGGAGCTAACTATGGCTACACCTTC	CASSSRQGGANYGYTF	-	TRBJ1-2	TRBV5-8	TRBD1
TGTGCCACGGGACTTGACTACGAGCAGTACTTC	CATGLDYEQYF	-	TRBJ2-7	TRBV28	-
TGTGCCAGCAGCGTGGGGATGAGCGGTACCTACAATGAGCAGTTCTTC	CASSVGMSGTYNEQFF	-	TRBJ2-1	TRBV9	-
TGTGCCAGCAGCTTAGATTCGCGGGAGGACAATGAGCAGTTCTTC	CASSLDSREDNEQFF	-	TRBJ2-1	TRBV11-3	TRBD2
TGTGCCAGCAGCTTAACAGGGGAGAGTTCACCCCTCCACTTT	CASSLTGESSPLHF	once	TRBJ1-6	TRBV28	TRBD1
TGTGCCAGCAGCGTAAGGGTGGGGCCTGGGGAGCTGTTTTTT	CASSVRVGPGELFF	-	TRBJ2-2	TRBV9	-
TGTGCCAGCAGCTTTGCGTGGTTCCACCCGCAGCAGCCCCAGCATTTT	CASSFAWFHPQQPQHF	-	TRBJ1-5	TRBV12-1	-
TGTGCCAGCACCACAACGGGGGGTGTACTGGGCGAGCAGTACTTC	CASTTTGGVLGEQYF	-	TRBJ2-7	TRBV5-6	TRBD2
TGTGCCAGCTCACCACTAAGTGGCCAGCCCCAGCATTTT	CASSPLSGQPQHF	once	TRBJ1-5	TRBV18	-
TGTGCCAGTAAGAAACAGGGAGCAAATGGCTACACCTTC	CASKKQGANGYTF	-	TRBJ1-2	TRBV19	-
TGTGCCAGTTCGGACAGAACCTACGAGCAGTACTTC	CASSDRTYEQYF	once	TRBJ2-7	TRBV6-6	-
TGTGCCAGCAGTTTATTACCGGGACAGGGCACAGATACGCAGTATTTT	CASSLLPGQGTDTQYF	once	TRBJ2-3	TRBV28	TRBD1
TGCGCCAGCAGCTATCCGGACAGTCTTGAAGCTTTCTTT	CASSYPDSLEAFF	-	TRBJ1-1	TRBV5-1	-
TGTGCCAGCAGCTGGGGACAGGGAGGAGATACGCAGTATTTT	CASSWGQGGDTQYF	few	TRBJ2-3	TRBV5-6	TRBD1
TGCGCCAGCAGCCAATTCGGGACTAGCGGGAGATTAGTCCCCTACGAGCAGTACTTC	CASSQFGTSGRLVPYEQYF	-	TRBJ2-7	TRBV4-1	TRBD2
TGCGCCAGCTGGGGGACTAGCGGGGCCAATGAGCAGTTCTTC	CASWGTSGANEQFF	-	TRBJ2-1	TRBV5-1	TRBD2